These T cell receptor beta chains were read from a single sample in a study of Graves' ophthalmopathy and Graves' hyperthyroidism. TCRdb independently ran MiXCR on the multiplex PCR reads; one entry per CDR3 protein. In the table there are hundreds of thousands of distinct CDR3 sequences, approximately 22% of which are singletons. Sequencing input: peripheral blood. The receptors come from a woman under 30 with stable Graves' hyperthyroidism. Some clones in this sample may be carry-over from other donors' samples. The CDR3 runs from the conserved cysteine through the conserved F or W. D genes are given only for firm matches. Expanded clones get a size class; other rows say once, few or many, or leave the size out.

many	NA	TRBV7-9	TRBJ2-7	TGTGCCAGCAGCTCCCGGGTCGAGCAGTACTTC	CASSSRVEQYF
NA	TRBD1	TRBV7-3	TRBJ2-2	TGTGCCAGCAGCCCGACAGGGGGCCAGAACACCGGGGAGCTGTTTTTT	CASSPTGGQNTGELFF
many	NA	TRBV6-4	TRBJ1-2	TGTGCCAGCAGCGAGAACGGGGCCGGGCACTATGGCTACACCTTC	CASSENGAGHYGYTF
NA	TRBD2	TRBV27	TRBJ2-7	TGTGCCAGCAGTCCGGGAGGGAGAGGGGCATACGAGCAGTACTTC	CASSPGGRGAYEQYF
once	TRBD1	TRBV6-1	TRBJ1-1	TGTGCCAGCAGTGAGACAGGGGGAAGTGGCACTGAAGCTTTCTTT	CASSETGGSGTEAFF
many	NA	TRBV6-5	TRBJ1-1	TGTGCCAGCAGTTTCTCGTCGGGTACAATGAACACTGAAGCTTTCTTT	CASSFSSGTMNTEAFF
many	TRBD1	TRBV6-5	TRBJ1-6	TGTGCCAGCAGTTACCTGGGGACAGGGACACTTCGGAGGGGTTCACCCCTCCACTTT	CASSYLGTGTLRRGSPLHF
many	NA	TRBV7-8	TRBJ1-2	TGTGCCAGCAGCCTGGAGGGGGTGATTGGCTACACCTTC	CASSLEGVIGYTF
many	TRBD2	TRBV25-1	TRBJ2-5	TGTGCCAGCGGAATAGCGGGCGGGGAGACCCAGTACTTC	CASGIAGGETQYF
many	TRBD1	TRBV5-6	TRBJ1-1	TGTGCCAGCAGCACCACGACAGGGGTGAACACTGAAGCTTTCTTT	CASSTTTGVNTEAFF
NA	NA	TRBV5-1	TRBJ1-5	TGCGCCAGCAGCTTGGCGGGATCGGAAGGGCCCCAGCATTTT	CASSLAGSEGPQHF
NA	NA	TRBV10-3	TRBJ2-3	TGTGCCATCAGTGAGGCGGCAGATACGCAGTATTTT	CAISEAADTQYF
NA	NA	TRBV6-2/TRBV6-3	TRBJ2-1	TGTGCCAGCAGTACCCTGGTCAATGAGCAGTTCTTC	CASSTLVNEQFF
many	NA	TRBV6-2/TRBV6-3	TRBJ1-5	TGTGCCAGCAGCTTTCTACAGGGCCGGGGCAATCAGCCCCAGCATTTT	CASSFLQGRGNQPQHF
NA	TRBD1	TRBV6-1	TRBJ1-5	TGTGCCAGCAGGACAGGGGCCGGCAATCAGCCCCAGCATTTT	CASRTGAGNQPQHF
NA	NA	TRBV20-1	TRBJ1-2	TGCAGTGCTAGAGGGGTAACGAGCGAAGGCGGCTACACCTTC	CSARGVTSEGGYTF
NA	NA	TRBV18	TRBJ1-5	TGTGCCAGCTCACCCGGGGTTCGCAATCAGCCCCAGCATTTT	CASSPGVRNQPQHF
many	NA	TRBV12-3/TRBV12-4	TRBJ2-7	TGTGCCAGCAGTAGAATACAGGGTTACGAGCAGTACTTC	CASSRIQGYEQYF
many	NA	TRBV12-3/TRBV12-4	TRBJ1-1	TGTGCCAGCAGTTTCCCCCTGGATCCTATGAACACTGAAGCTTTCTTT	CASSFPLDPMNTEAFF
many	NA	TRBV30	TRBJ2-2	TGTGCCTGGACGGGTAACACCGGGGAGCTGTTTTTT	CAWTGNTGELFF
NA	NA	TRBV12-3/TRBV12-4	TRBJ1-5	TGTGCCAGCACCCAACGGCAGGTCGATCAGCCCCAGCATTTT	CASTQRQVDQPQHF
NA	TRBD1	TRBV6-2/TRBV6-3	TRBJ2-5	TGTGCCAGCAGAAATAAACAGGGGGAGACCCAGTACTTC	CASRNKQGETQYF
NA	NA	TRBV7-4	TRBJ2-7	TGTGCCAGCAGCTTAGGGGCCACGGCCTACGAGCAGTACTTC	CASSLGATAYEQYF
once	NA	TRBV7-9	TRBJ2-5	TGTGCCAGTGATCAGGGGTTACAAGAGACCCAGTACTTC	CASDQGLQETQYF
many	NA	TRBV7-2	TRBJ2-2	TGTGCCAGCAGCCGACTCATTAACACCGGGGAGCTGTTTTTT	CASSRLINTGELFF
many	NA	TRBV10-3	TRBJ1-1	TGTGCCATCATGGGGACACCGAACACTGAAGCTTTCTTT	CAIMGTPNTEAFF
NA	NA	TRBV6-5	TRBJ2-7	TGTGCCAGCAGGACCCGAGTATCCATCGAGCAGTACTTC	CASRTRVSIEQYF
many	NA	TRBV2	TRBJ2-2	TGTGCCAGCAGTCCGGGACAGAACACCGGGGAGCTGTTTTTT	CASSPGQNTGELFF
few	TRBD1	TRBV6-1	TRBJ2-2	TGTGCCAGCAAGCAGGGGGTTTTGAACACCGGGGAGCTGTTTTTT	CASKQGVLNTGELFF
few	TRBD1	TRBV27	TRBJ1-1	TGTGCCAGCAGACAACATCCGGGACAGATAATCGGGAGTGAAGCTTTCTTT	CASRQHPGQIIGSEAFF
few	TRBD1	TRBV9	TRBJ2-7	TGTGCCAGCAGCCCCTCTGGGTCGGGGACAGGGGCCCACGAGCAGTACTTC	CASSPSGSGTGAHEQYF
NA	NA	TRBV7-2	TRBJ2-5	TGTGCCAGCAGCTTGACTAGGTGGTCGGAGACCCAGTACTTC	CASSLTRWSETQYF
few	NA	TRBV12-3/TRBV12-4	TRBJ1-1	TGTGCCAGCATCCCGGGCACTGATGCTTTCTTT	CASIPGTDAFF
once	NA	TRBV30	TRBJ2-2	TGTGCCCACGGCAGGGGTCTCAACACCGGGGAGCTGTTTTTT	CAHGRGLNTGELFF
many	TRBD1	TRBV28	TRBJ2-7	TGTGCCAGCAGTCCCCGGGACAGGCCGTCCTACGAGCAGTACTTC	CASSPRDRPSYEQYF
many	NA	TRBV29-1	TRBJ1-1	TGCAGCGTGGGAACAAGGAACACTGAAGCTTTCTTT	CSVGTRNTEAFF
many	NA	TRBV20-1	TRBJ2-5	TGCAGTGCTAGAGCCGGACTTTTTCAAGAGACCCAGTACTTC	CSARAGLFQETQYF
NA	TRBD1	TRBV10-3	TRBJ1-5	TGTGCCATCAGCGAAACAGGGGTCAATCAGCCCCAGCATTTT	CAISETGVNQPQHF
NA	NA	TRBV4-1	TRBJ2-4	TGCGCCAGCAGCCCCCTCCGGGACAAAAACATTCAGTACTTC	CASSPLRDKNIQYF
few	NA	TRBV15	TRBJ1-1	TGTGCCACCAGCAGAGATTTTTTGAACACTGAAGCTTTCTTT	CATSRDFLNTEAFF
NA	NA	TRBV28	TRBJ2-5	TGTGCCAGCAGCCTGACTAGTTTCGAGACCCAGTACTTC	CASSLTSFETQYF
many	NA	TRBV6-5	TRBJ2-7	TGTGCCAGCAGTTACTCGACGGGGGCTAGCTCCTACGAGCAGTACTTC	CASSYSTGASSYEQYF
many	TRBD1	TRBV7-9	TRBJ1-1	TGTGCCAGCAGCTCACAGGGGGGTAGAAACACTGAAGCTTTCTTT	CASSSQGGRNTEAFF
many	TRBD1	TRBV6-1	TRBJ2-7	TGTGCCAGCAGTGAAGACAGGGGTTGGGACGAGCAGTACTTC	CASSEDRGWDEQYF
few	NA	TRBV7-2	TRBJ2-7	TGTGCCAGCAGCCGCCAGACTAGGCGGGAGCAGTACTTC	CASSRQTRREQYF
many	NA	TRBV19	TRBJ1-1	TGTGCCAGTAGTGCCGGTCTGAACACTGAAGCTTTCTTT	CASSAGLNTEAFF
NA	TRBD1	TRBV5-1	TRBJ1-1	TGCGCCAGCAGCCCCCCGACAGGGGCGAACACTGAAGCTTTCTTT	CASSPPTGANTEAFF
NA	NA	TRBV7-9	TRBJ1-2	TGTGCCAGCAGCCTAGTGGGGGGGGCGCGTGGCTACACCTTC	CASSLVGGARGYTF
many	NA	TRBV2	TRBJ1-5	TGTGCCAGCAGTGATATACAGATAAGTCAGCCCCAGCATTTT	CASSDIQISQPQHF
many	TRBD2	TRBV20-1	TRBJ2-7	TGCAGTGCTAGAGATGCCTCAGCGGGGGAATACGAGCAGTACTTC	CSARDASAGEYEQYF
NA	TRBD1	TRBV24-1	TRBJ2-2	TGTGCCACCAGTGATCCGGACAGGCCCGGGGAGCTGTTTTTT	CATSDPDRPGELFF
few	NA	TRBV4-2	TRBJ2-4	TGTGCCAGCAGCCAAGAAGATTTTAATTCACTAGCCAAAAACATTCAGTACTTC	CASSQEDFNSLAKNIQYF
many	NA	TRBV12-3/TRBV12-4	TRBJ1-2	TGTGCCAGCAGTTTGATAGGACATGAGGCTGGCTACACCTTC	CASSLIGHEAGYTF